One sample yielded the 13 T cell receptor beta chains listed below, sequenced in a study of T-cell reconstitution after alpha-beta-depleted transplantation in children. A TCRbeta library incorporating unique molecular identifiers was prepared. One entry per CDR3 protein, called by TCRdb with MiXCR from the PCR reads. Of nearly 400,000 distinct CDR3 sequences listed, over 20% are singletons. Sequences were derived from PBMCs from the stem cell graft donor, sampled from the stem cell graft. The receptors derive from a human donor who donated a stem cell graft to a child with acute myeloid leukemia.

Worth noting for this clonotype: An end of the junction does not agree with germline; a read error may underlie this. V is TRBV20-1 and J is TRBJ2-1; 9 bases align to TRBD1. The germline CDR1 and CDR2 sequences are DFQATT and SNEGSKA (reference sequence). The length of the CDR3 is 16 residues. The CDR3 loop reads CCAIKIERDRDNEQFF. Written as DNA, the CDR3 is TGCTGTGCTATCAAAATTGAGCGGGACAGGGACAATGAGCAGTTCTTC.

This chain joins TRBV20-1 and TRBJ2-3; D call uncertain. CDR3 length: 12 residues. V was cut by 3 bases and J by 2 bases, with 6 bases left in between. Germline CDR1 reads DFQATT; CDR2 reads SNEGSKA (reference sequence). The CDR3 DNA reads as TGCAGTGCTAGTAGGGACACAGATACGCAGTATTTT. Protein product: CSASRDTDTQYF.

The V and J genes are TRBV5-1 and TRBJ1-4; D gene uncertain. The germline CDR1 and CDR2 sequences are SGHRS and YFSETQ. V was shortened by 5 bases and J by 4 bases, with 18 bases between the two germline ends. The CDR3 length is 16 residues. CDR3 nucleotide sequence: TGCGCCAGCAGTACCGGCGGAGGCGCCTTTAATGAAAAACTGTTTTTT. Encoded protein: CASSTGGGAFNEKLFF.

This clonotype has a handful of counts. The gene calls are TRBV11-2 and TRBJ2-1, with a weak D call TRBD2 (5 bases). This CDR3 spans 15 amino acids. In germline, CDR1 is SGHAT, CDR2 FQNNGV. Trimming took 4 bases from V and 6 from J, leaving 16 bases between them. For the CDR3, the DNA is TGTGCCAGCAGCTCGCCCCATTTGGCGGGCAATGAGCAGTTCTTC. Residues: CASSSPHLAGNEQFF.

This clonotype was detected a few times. This chain links TRBV5-1 with TRBJ2-1, with 16 nucleotides matching TRBD2. Germline trimming cut 3 bases from V and 9 bases from J; bases unmatched to any gene: 6. Germline CDR1 and CDR2: SGHRS and YFSETQ. This CDR3 comprises 16 residues. Written as DNA, the CDR3 is TGCGCCAGCAGCTCCGGGACTAGCGGGAGGGCGTTTGAGCAGTTCTTC. Its translation: CASSSGTSGRAFEQFF.

This clonotype appeared a few times. The V gene is TRBV20-1, the J gene TRBJ2-7; 12 bases map to TRBD1. CDR1 is DFQATT and CDR2 is SNEGSKA in the germline V gene (reference sequence). The CDR3 extends over 17 amino acids. V shed 3 bases, J shed 5 bases, and the junction held 14 bases outside the gene matches. CDR3 sequence (DNA): TGCAGTGCTAGTCGGCGCCGGGACAGGGGGCTAAGGGACGAGCAGTACTTC. Amino acid sequence: CSASRRRDRGLRDEQYF.

This clonotype was observed a handful of times. The chain couples TRBV12-3 or TRBV12-4 to TRBJ2-7; D might be TRBD1 (6 bases). The length of the CDR3 is 14 residues. Trimming took off 5 bases at V and 2 bases at J, with 13 bases between the two ends. This chain's CDR3 is CASSPYRDTYEQYF. Written as DNA, the CDR3 is TGTGCCAGCAGTCCCTACAGGGACACCTACGAGCAGTACTTC.

This clonotype occurred a few times. The J gene is TRBJ2-7, the V gene TRBV5-6; possible D gene TRBD2, 6 bases. The CDR3 consists of 15 residues. V gave up 4 bases and J gave up 3 bases, with 17 bases separating them. Germline CDR1 SGHDT, CDR2 YYEEEE. Here the CDR3 reads CASSPGASPIYEQYF. CDR3 nucleotide sequence: TGTGCCAGCAGCCCGGGAGCCAGCCCCATCTACGAGCAGTACTTC.

This clonotype was counted only a few times. The genes are TRBV12-3 or TRBV12-4 and TRBJ2-7, with D perhaps given as TRBD1 or TRBD2 (5 bases each). The CDR3 consists of 16 residues. Trimming removed 6 bases at V and 0 bases at J, with 18 bases between. CDR3 residues: CASSRGVGVGSYEQYF. CDR3 bases: TGTGCCAGCAGCCGAGGGGTCGGGGTTGGCTCCTACGAGCAGTACTTC.

At least ten counts were recorded for this clonotype. This chain uses TRBV20-1 with TRBJ2-7, with TRBD2 matching over 10 bases. Germline V gives CDR1 DFQATT, CDR2 SNEGSKA (reference sequence). This CDR3 is 15 amino acids long. With V trimmed by 6 bases and J by 6 bases, 14 bases remained unmatched. DNA of the CDR3: TGCAGTGCCCCTTGGGCTAGCGGGAGTAATCTCGAGCAGTACTTC. Its protein product is CSAPWASGSNLEQYF.

This clonotype has a handful of counts. The chain employs TRBV5-5 and TRBJ2-7; possibly TRBD2 for D (6 bases). The V gene's germline CDR1 is SGHKS and CDR2 YYEKEE (reference sequence). V was shortened by 5 bases and J by 4 bases, with 13 bases between the two germline ends. The CDR3 runs 13 residues. The CDR3 nucleotides read TGTGCCAGCAGGCGGGGAGCGGGTTACGAGCAGTACTTC. Translation: CASRRGAGYEQYF.

This clonotype was counted ten times or more. J is TRBJ1-1 and V is TRBV7-3; D remains ambiguous. V lost 7 bases to trimming and J lost 4 bases, with 7 bases between them. Per germline, CDR1 SGHTA and CDR2 FQGTGA. This CDR3 comprises 11 residues. The CDR3 reads CASIIVTEAFF. The CDR3 region has the DNA TGTGCCAGCATTATAGTCACTGAAGCTTTCTTT.

This rearrangement joins TRBV7-2 to TRBJ2-7; 7 nucleotides align to TRBD2. This CDR3 has 13 amino acids. Germline V gene data show CDR1 as SGHTA and CDR2 as FQGNSA. Unmatched junction bases numbered 6, after V lost 5 bases and J lost 5 bases. CDR3 nucleotides: TGTGCCAGCAGCCCCGGGACTACCAACGAGCAGTACTTC. It encodes CASSPGTTNEQYF.